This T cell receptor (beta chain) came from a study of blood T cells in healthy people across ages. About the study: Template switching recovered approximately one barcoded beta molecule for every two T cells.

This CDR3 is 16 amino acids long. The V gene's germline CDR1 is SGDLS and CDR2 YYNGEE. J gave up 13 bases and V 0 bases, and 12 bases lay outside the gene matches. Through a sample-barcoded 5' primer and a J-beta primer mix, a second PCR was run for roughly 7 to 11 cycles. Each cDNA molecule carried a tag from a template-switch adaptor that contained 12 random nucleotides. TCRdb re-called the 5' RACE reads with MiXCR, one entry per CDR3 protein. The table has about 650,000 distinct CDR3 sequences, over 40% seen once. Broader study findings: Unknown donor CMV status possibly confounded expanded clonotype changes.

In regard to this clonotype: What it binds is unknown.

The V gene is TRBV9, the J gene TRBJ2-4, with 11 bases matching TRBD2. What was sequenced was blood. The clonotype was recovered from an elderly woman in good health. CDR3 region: CASSVDLAGGYNEQYF. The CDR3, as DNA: TGTGCCAGCAGCGTAGACCTAGCGGGAGGTTACAATGAGCAGTACTTC.